This section outlines one TCR beta chain sequence together with its context. Produced via immunoSEQ multiplex PCR; TCRdb's table is partial and in-frame only. The sample shows 35,000 to 45,000 clones, about 91% of them seen only once. The data were taken from a study of blood T cell repertoires in COVID-19. On the study more broadly: COVID-19 samples from acute and convalescent phases originated in the United States, Italy and Spain. In each case, the material was cDNA or gDNA derived from T cells, B-cell-depleted T cells, or PBMCs.

The V end was cut by 4 bases, the J end by 0 bases, with 7 bases between. Germline V CDR1 and CDR2: LNHDA, SQIVND (reference sequence). The CDR3 length is 14 residues. This chain connects TRBV19 to TRBJ1-5, with D unresolved. The sample consisted of peripheral blood. The clonotype comes from a man aged 45 to 65 with active COVID-19. The CDR3 DNA reads TGTGCCAGTAGTAGGCAGGATAGCAATCAGCCCCAGCATTTT. It encodes CASSRQDSNQPQHF.